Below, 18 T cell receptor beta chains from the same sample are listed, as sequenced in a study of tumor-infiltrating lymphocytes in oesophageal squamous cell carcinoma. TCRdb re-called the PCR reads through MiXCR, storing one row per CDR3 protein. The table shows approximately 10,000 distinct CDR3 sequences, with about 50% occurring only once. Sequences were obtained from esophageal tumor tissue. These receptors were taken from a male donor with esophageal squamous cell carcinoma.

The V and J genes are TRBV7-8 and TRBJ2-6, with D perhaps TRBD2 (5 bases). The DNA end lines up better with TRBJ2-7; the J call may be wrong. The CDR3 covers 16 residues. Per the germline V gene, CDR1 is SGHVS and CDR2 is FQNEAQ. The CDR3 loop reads CASSSLPLAILEEQYF. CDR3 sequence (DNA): TGTGCCAGCAGCTCCCTCCCCCTAGCAATATTGGAGGAGCAGTACTTC.

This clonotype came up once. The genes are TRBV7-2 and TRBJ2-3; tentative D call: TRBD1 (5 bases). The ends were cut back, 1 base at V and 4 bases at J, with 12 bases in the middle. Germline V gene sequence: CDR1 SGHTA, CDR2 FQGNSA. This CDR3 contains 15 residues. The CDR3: CASSLGGAMADTQYF. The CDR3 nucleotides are TGTGCCAGCAGCTTAGGTGGGGCTATGGCAGATACGCAGTATTTT. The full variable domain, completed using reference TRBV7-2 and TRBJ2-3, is GAGVSQSPSNKVTEKGKDVELRCDPISGHTALYWYRQSLGQGLEFLIYFQGNSAPDKSGLPSDRFSAERTGGSVSTLTIQRTQQEDSAVYLCASSLGGAMADTQYFGPGTRLTVL.

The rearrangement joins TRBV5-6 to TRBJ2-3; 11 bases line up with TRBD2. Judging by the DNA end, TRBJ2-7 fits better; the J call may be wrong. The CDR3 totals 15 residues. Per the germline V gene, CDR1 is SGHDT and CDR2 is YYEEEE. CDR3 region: CASSPPGLAEYEQYF. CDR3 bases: TGTGCCAGCAGCCCACCGGGACTAGCGGAGTACGAGCAGTACTTC.

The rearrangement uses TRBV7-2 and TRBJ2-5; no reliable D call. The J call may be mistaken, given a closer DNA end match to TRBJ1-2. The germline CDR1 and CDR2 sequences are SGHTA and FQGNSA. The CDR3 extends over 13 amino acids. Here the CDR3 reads CASNYQLSGGYTF. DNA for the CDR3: TGTGCCAGCAACTATCAACTTTCCGGTGGCTACACCTTC.

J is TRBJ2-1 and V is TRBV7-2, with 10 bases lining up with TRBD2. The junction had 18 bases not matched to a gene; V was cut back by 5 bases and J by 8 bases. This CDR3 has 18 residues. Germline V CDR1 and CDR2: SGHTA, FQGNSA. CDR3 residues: CASSLTGLAASGSHEQFF. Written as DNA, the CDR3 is TGTGCCAGCAGCCTTACAGGATTGGCGGCTAGCGGGAGCCATGAGCAGTTCTTC.

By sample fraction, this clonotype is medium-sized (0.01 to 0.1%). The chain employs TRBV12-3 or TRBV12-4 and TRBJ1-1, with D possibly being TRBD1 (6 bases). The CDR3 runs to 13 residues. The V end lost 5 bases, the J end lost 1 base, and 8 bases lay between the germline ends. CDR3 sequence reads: CASSGGQNTEAFF. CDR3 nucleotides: TGTGCCAGCAGTGGGGGACAGAACACTGAAGCTTTCTTT.

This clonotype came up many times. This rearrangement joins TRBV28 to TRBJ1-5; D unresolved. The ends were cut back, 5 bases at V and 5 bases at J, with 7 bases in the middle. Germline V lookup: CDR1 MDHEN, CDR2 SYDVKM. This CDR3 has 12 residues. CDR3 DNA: TGTGCCAGCAGTAACTTAGATCAGCCCCAGCATTTT. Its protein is CASSNLDQPQHF.

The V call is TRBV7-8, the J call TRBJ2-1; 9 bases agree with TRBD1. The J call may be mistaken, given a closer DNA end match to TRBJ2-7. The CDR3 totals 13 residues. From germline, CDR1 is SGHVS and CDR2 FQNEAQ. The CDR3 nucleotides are TGTGCCAGCAGCTTGACAGGGGGGTGGATGCAGTACTTC. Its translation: CASSLTGGWMQYF.

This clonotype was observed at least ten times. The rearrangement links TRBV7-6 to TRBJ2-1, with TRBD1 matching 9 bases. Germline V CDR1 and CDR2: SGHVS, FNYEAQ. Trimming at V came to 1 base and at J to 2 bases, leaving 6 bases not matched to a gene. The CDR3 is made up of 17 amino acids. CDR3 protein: CASSLVSGQGPYNEQFF. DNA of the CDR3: TGTGCCAGCAGCTTAGTTTCGGGACAGGGACCCTACAATGAGCAGTTCTTC.

This CDR3 reads CASRISSGRLYTQYF. CDR3 nucleotides: TGTGCCAGCAGGATCTCTAGCGGGAGGCTATATACGCAGTATTTT. This chain uses TRBV11-1 with TRBJ2-5; TRBD2 matches at 11 bases. TRBJ2-3 explains the end of the DNA better; the J call may be wrong. This CDR3 is 15 amino acids long. Germline V lookup: CDR1 SGHAT, CDR2 FQDESV (reference sequence).

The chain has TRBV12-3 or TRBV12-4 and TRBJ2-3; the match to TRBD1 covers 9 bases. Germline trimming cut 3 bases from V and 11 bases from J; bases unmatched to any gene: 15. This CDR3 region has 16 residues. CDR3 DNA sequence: TGTGCCAGCAGTTTTGGACCGGGACAGGGACACTACGAGCAGTATTTT. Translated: CASSFGPGQGHYEQYF.

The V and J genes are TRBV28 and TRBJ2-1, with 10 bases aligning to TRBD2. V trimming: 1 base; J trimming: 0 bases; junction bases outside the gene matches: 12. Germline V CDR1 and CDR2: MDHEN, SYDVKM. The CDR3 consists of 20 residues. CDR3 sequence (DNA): TGTGCCAGCAGTTTATCCGCGACTAGCGGGTGGAGAAGCTCCTACAATGAGCAGTTCTTC. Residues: CASSLSATSGWRSSYNEQFF.

DNA for the CDR3: TGTGCCAGCAGTCCCACCACAAGCACAGATACGCAGTATTTT. This translates into CASSPTTSTDTQYF. The rearrangement uses TRBV7-9 and TRBJ2-3; no definite D call. Germline values: CDR1 SEHNR, CDR2 FQNEAQ (reference sequence). The length of the CDR3 is 14 residues. Between the trimmed V and J ends, which lost 6 bases and 0 bases, there was a span of 10 bases.

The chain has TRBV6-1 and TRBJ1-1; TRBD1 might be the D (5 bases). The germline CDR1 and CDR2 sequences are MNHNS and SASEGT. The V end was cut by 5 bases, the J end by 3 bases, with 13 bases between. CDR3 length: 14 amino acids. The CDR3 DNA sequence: TGTGCCAGCAGTACCAGGGAGGAATACACTGAAGCTTTCTTT. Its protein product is CASSTREEYTEAFF.

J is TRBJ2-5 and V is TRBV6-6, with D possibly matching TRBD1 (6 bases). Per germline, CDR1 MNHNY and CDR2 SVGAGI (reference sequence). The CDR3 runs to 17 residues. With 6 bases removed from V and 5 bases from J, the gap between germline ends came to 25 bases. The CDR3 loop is CASRVFAITGHKETQYF. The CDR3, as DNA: TGTGCCAGCAGAGTTTTTGCAATTACAGGGCACAAGGAGACCCAGTACTTC.

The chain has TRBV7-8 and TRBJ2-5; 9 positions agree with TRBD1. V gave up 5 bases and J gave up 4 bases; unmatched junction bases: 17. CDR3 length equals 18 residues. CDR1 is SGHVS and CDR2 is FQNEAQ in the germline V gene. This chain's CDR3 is CASSRTGGGPEVGETQYF. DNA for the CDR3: TGTGCCAGCAGCCGAACAGGGGGCGGACCAGAAGTAGGAGAGACCCAGTACTTC.

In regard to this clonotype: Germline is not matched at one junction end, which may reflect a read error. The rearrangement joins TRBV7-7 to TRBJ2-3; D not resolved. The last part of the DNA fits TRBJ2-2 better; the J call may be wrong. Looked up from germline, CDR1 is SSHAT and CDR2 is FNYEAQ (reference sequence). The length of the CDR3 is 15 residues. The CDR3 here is CASSLDGANTGELFF. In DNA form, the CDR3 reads TGTGCTAGCAGCTTGGACGGAGCGAACACCGGGGAGCTGTTTTTT.

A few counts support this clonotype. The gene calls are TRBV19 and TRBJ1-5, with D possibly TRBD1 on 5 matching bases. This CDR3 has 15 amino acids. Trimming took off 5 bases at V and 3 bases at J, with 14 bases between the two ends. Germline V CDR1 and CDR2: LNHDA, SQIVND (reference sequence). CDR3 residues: CASSPNPGTNQPQHF. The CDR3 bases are TGTGCCAGTAGTCCCAACCCAGGGACCAATCAGCCCCAGCATTTT. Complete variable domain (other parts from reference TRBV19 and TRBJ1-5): DGGITQSPKYLFRKEGQNVTLSCEQNLNHDAMYWYRQDPGQGLRLIYYSQIVNDFQKGDIAEGYSVSREKKESFPLTVTSAQKNPTAFYLCASSPNPGTNQPQHFGDGTRLSIL.